The next 20 T cell receptor beta chains were all read from a single sample in a study of blood T cell repertoires in COVID-19. TCRdb's table, derived via immunoSEQ multiplex PCR, lists solely in-frame clones and lacks some. The sample yields 140,000 to 150,000 clones, around 82% seen once. The material sequenced was peripheral blood. Receptor source: a man aged 55 to 70 with active or convalescent COVID-19.

V usage is TRBV5-6 and J usage is TRBJ2-1, with 7 positions matching TRBD2. Per germline, CDR1 SGHDT and CDR2 YYEEEE. V was clipped by 4 bases and J by 9 bases; unmatched bases: 13. This CDR3 contains 15 residues. CDR3 protein: CASSPTGLGWSEQFF. In DNA, the CDR3 is TGTGCCAGCAGCCCAACTGGACTAGGCTGGAGTGAGCAGTTCTTC. Full variable domain (outside the CDR3, taken from reference TRBV5-6 and TRBJ2-1): DAGVTQSPTHLIKTRGQQVTLRCSPKSGHDTVSWYQQALGQGPQFIFQYYEEEERQRGNFPDRFSGHQFPNYSSELNVNALLLGDSALYLCASSPTGLGWSEQFFGPGTRLTVL.

J is TRBJ2-1 and V is TRBV5-1, with 9 bases aligning to TRBD2. CDR3 length: 20 residues. Germline-derived CDR1 and CDR2 are SGHRS and YFSETQ. V shed 7 bases, J shed 0 bases, and the junction held 20 bases outside the gene matches. The CDR3 region has the DNA TGCGCCAGCGCCACCCAACGACTAGCGGTAGGGGCGAGCTCCTACAATGAGCAGTTCTTC. This codes for CASATQRLAVGASSYNEQFF.

The chain combines TRBV4-1 with TRBJ1-1, with 8 bases matching TRBD1. J gave up 1 base and V 4 bases, and 2 bases lay outside the gene matches. Germline V gene lookup returns CDR1 MGHRA and CDR2 YSYEKL. The CDR3 totals 14 residues. Written as DNA, the CDR3 is TGCGCCAGCAGCCGAGACAGGGGGAACACTGAAGCTTTCTTT. Amino acids: CASSRDRGNTEAFF.

This clone was counted a single time. CDR3 sequence (DNA): TGTGCCAGCAGCCTACTCCCCAGGCTAGCGGGTTTCACAGATACGCAGTATTTT. As protein: CASSLLPRLAGFTDTQYF. The V call is TRBV7-3, the J call TRBJ2-3; the match to TRBD2 covers 8 bases. V was clipped by 5 bases and J by 2 bases; unmatched bases: 15. Germline-derived CDR1 and CDR2 are SGHTA and FQGTGA. The CDR3 is made up of 18 amino acids.

The chain carries TRBV19 and TRBJ1-2; D is possibly TRBD1 (6 bases). The CDR3 runs 15 residues. Per germline, CDR1 LNHDA and CDR2 SQIVND (reference sequence). Between the trimmed V and J ends, which lost 6 bases and 7 bases, there was a span of 21 bases. CDR3 sequence reads: CASRRPGPKGGGYTF. CDR3 bases: TGTGCCAGTAGACGACCGGGACCCAAAGGGGGTGGCTACACCTTC.

The V call is TRBV27, the J call TRBJ2-5; 9 nucleotides line up with TRBD2. Unmatched junction bases numbered 9, after V lost 2 bases and J lost 2 bases. The CDR3 consists of 17 residues. From germline, CDR1 is MNHEY and CDR2 SMNVEV (reference sequence). CDR3: CASSLRAGGRAQETQYF. The CDR3 nucleotides read TGTGCCAGCAGTTTACGAGCGGGAGGAAGGGCACAAGAGACCCAGTACTTC.

A note on this clone: The same CDR3 is also encoded by other DNA sequences in this sample. The rearrangement links TRBV6-5 to TRBJ1-4, with TRBD1 matching 9 bases. Germline loops: CDR1 MNHEY, CDR2 SVGAGI. Trimming cost V 4 bases and J 8 bases; bases outside gene matches: 5. This CDR3 spans 14 amino acids. CDR3 DNA sequence: TGTGCCAGCAGTTCGGGACAGGGAAACGAAAAACTGTTTTTT. It yields the protein CASSSGQGNEKLFF.

The chain joins TRBV7-7 to TRBJ2-7, with D perhaps TRBD1 (6 bases). This CDR3 is 16 amino acids long. Germline V CDR1 and CDR2: SSHAT, FNYEAQ (reference sequence). The V end lost 1 base, the J end lost 0 bases, and 13 bases lay between the germline ends. The CDR3 nucleotides are TGTGCCAGCAGCTTAGAGGACAGCCTCTCCTCCTACGAGCAGTACTTC. Translating gives CASSLEDSLSSYEQYF.

This clone was found a few times. This rearrangement joins TRBV19 to TRBJ1-5; D unresolved. The CDR3 consists of 14 residues. Germline assignment: CDR1 LNHDA and CDR2 SQIVND (reference sequence). V was clipped by 6 bases and J by 2 bases, with 11 bases between them. The DNA for the CDR3 is TGTGCCAGTAGCGCGGGTTCGGGCAATCAGCCCCAGCATTTT. Protein sequence: CASSAGSGNQPQHF. Complete variable domain (other parts from reference TRBV19 and TRBJ1-5): DGGITQSPKYLFRKEGQNVTLSCEQNLNHDAMYWYRQDPGQGLRLIYYSQIVNDFQKGDIAEGYSVSREKKESFPLTVTSAQKNPTAFYLCASSAGSGNQPQHFGDGTRLSIL.

The chain couples TRBV18 to TRBJ1-6; D ambiguous. The V end was cut by 1 base, the J end by 9 bases, with 13 bases between. The length of the CDR3 is 15 residues. Germline CDR1 is KGHSH and CDR2 is LQKENI. CDR3 sequence (DNA): TGTGCCAGCTCACCACGGGCGGGGAACGGTTCACCCCTCCACTTT. Translating gives CASSPRAGNGSPLHF.

The rearrangement links TRBV6-5 to TRBJ2-5; D remains unclear. The CDR3 is 15 residues long. V was pared by 6 bases and J by 1 base, with 15 bases between. CDR1 and CDR2 from the germline V gene are MNHEY and SVGAGI. The CDR3 DNA reads TGTGCCAGCAGCTCCCTCCGCCACTCCCAAGAGACCCAGTACTTC. Translated, it gives CASSSLRHSQETQYF.

The chain uses TRBV19 and TRBJ2-7; 11 bases agree with TRBD1. CDR1 is LNHDA and CDR2 is SQIVND in the germline V gene (reference sequence). The CDR3 consists of 13 residues. J lost 6 bases, V lost 6 bases, and 4 bases had no gene match. The CDR3 reads CASSGTGGFEQYF. The CDR3 DNA sequence: TGTGCCAGTAGCGGGACAGGGGGATTCGAGCAGTACTTC.

The CDR3 DNA reads as TGTGCCAGCAGCCCGGATAGACTATCGAACTATGGCTACACCTTC. Protein sequence: CASSPDRLSNYGYTF. The chain uses TRBV7-3 and TRBJ1-2; D is uncertain. V was shortened by 5 bases and J by 2 bases, with 15 bases between the two germline ends. The germline V gene encodes CDR1 SGHTA and CDR2 FQGTGA. CDR3 length equals 15 residues.

This sequence joins TRBV5-5 and TRBJ2-7; 7 nucleotides match TRBD2. The germline V gene encodes CDR1 SGHKS and CDR2 YYEKEE (reference sequence). With V trimmed by 4 bases and J by 6 bases, 10 bases remained unmatched. The CDR3 spans 14 residues. CDR3 region: CASSPISWGGEQYF. For the CDR3, the DNA is TGTGCCAGCAGCCCGATTTCCTGGGGGGGCGAGCAGTACTTC.

V is TRBV28 and J is TRBJ2-7; 7 bases match TRBD2. CDR3 length equals 17 residues. After removal of 1 base from V and 4 bases from J, the junction contained 13 bases not matched to a gene. Germline CDR1 reads MDHEN; CDR2 reads SYDVKM. CDR3 residues: CASSLFYTAGAPYEQYF. DNA of the CDR3: TGTGCCAGCAGTTTATTTTATACGGCGGGAGCGCCTTACGAGCAGTACTTC.

The chain uses TRBV13 and TRBJ1-6; the match to TRBD1 covers 7 bases. Germline lookup yields CDR1 PRHDT and CDR2 FYEKMQ (reference sequence). The CDR3 spans 15 residues. The junction had 3 bases not matched to a gene; V was cut back by 0 bases and J by 7 bases. The DNA of the CDR3 is TGTGCCAGCAGCTTAGGCCGGGGACAGAATTCACCCCTCCACTTT. Translation gives CASSLGRGQNSPLHF.

The chain joins TRBV6-2 or TRBV6-3 to TRBJ1-1, with D possibly TRBD1 on 6 matching bases. The CDR3 length is 16 residues. V dropped 4 bases and J dropped 5 bases, with 20 bases sitting between them. Germline V gene lookup returns CDR1 MNHEY and CDR2 SVGEGT. Here the CDR3 reads CASSWGGRGAGTEAFF. The CDR3 DNA sequence: TGTGCCAGCAGTTGGGGGGGGAGGGGGGCAGGAACTGAAGCTTTCTTT.

V and J are TRBV7-3 and TRBJ2-2, with 10 bases matching TRBD2. The germline V gene encodes CDR1 SGHTA and CDR2 FQGTGA. The CDR3 is 14 amino acids. J was trimmed by 5 bases and V by 3 bases; bases with no gene match: 0. The CDR3 sequence: CASSLTSGTGELFF. In DNA form, the CDR3 reads TGTGCCAGCAGCTTGACTAGCGGGACCGGGGAGCTGTTTTTT.

The V call is TRBV30, the J call TRBJ2-1, with D possibly matching TRBD1 (5 bases). CDR3 length: 10 amino acids. CDR1 and CDR2 from the germline V gene are GTSNPN and SVGIG (reference sequence). V was trimmed by 7 bases and J by 9 bases, leaving 10 bases between them. CDR3 in DNA: TGTGCCTCACAGGAGTCTGAGCAGTTCTTC. It translates to CASQESEQFF.

The chain combines TRBV7-2 with TRBJ1-1; D unclear. Between the trimmed V and J ends, which lost 1 base and 8 bases, there was a span of 14 bases. Looked up from germline, CDR1 is SGHTA and CDR2 is FQGNSA. This CDR3 is 14 amino acids long. In nucleotides, the CDR3 is TGTGCCAGCAGCTTAGGACTACTCCACCAGGAAGCTTTCTTT. Its protein product is CASSLGLLHQEAFF.